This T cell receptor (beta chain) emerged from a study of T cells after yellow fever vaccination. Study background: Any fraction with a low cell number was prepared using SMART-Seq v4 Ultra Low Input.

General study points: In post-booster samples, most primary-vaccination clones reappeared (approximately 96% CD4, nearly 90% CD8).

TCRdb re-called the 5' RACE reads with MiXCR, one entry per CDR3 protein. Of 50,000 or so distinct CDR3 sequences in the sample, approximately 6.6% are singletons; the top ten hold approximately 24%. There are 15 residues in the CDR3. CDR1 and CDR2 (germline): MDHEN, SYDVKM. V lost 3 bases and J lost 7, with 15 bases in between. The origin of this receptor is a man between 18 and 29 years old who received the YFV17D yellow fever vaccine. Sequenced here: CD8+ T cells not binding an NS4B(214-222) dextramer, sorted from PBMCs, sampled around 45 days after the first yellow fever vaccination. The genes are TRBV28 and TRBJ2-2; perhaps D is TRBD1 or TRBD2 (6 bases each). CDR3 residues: CASSLTDRGLGELFF. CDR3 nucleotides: TGTGCCAGCAGTTTGACTGACCGGGGGCTCGGGGAGCTGTTTTTT. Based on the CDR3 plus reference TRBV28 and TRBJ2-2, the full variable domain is DVKVTQSSRYLVKRTGEKVFLECVQDMDHENMFWYRQDPGLGLRLIYFSYDVKMKEKGDIPEGYSVSREKKERFSLILESASTNQTSMYLCASSLTDRGLGELFFGEGSRLTVL.